The 17 T cell receptor beta chains given below trace back to one sample, sequenced in a study of blood T cell repertoires in COVID-19 (dated by TCRdb to 2020 to 2022). Libraries were constructed by the immunoSEQ multiplex PCR assay. Here the immuneACCESS table is served through TCRdb, limited to in-frame sequences with V and J called. Missing clones are a known gap in these copies; in checked studies unresolved V genes cover under half, and the rest lacks a known reason. This sample holds around 150,000 clones; approximately 86% were observed only once. The ten largest clones add up to roughly 4.5% of the sample. The specimen sequenced was peripheral blood. The receptors come from a woman aged 55 to 70 with active or convalescent COVID-19.

The chain is built from TRBV7-2 and TRBJ1-5, with 7 bases lining up with TRBD1. CDR3 size: 15 residues. The germline V gene encodes CDR1 SGHTA and CDR2 FQGNSA. J gave up 2 bases and V 5 bases, and 6 bases lay outside the gene matches. Here the CDR3 DNA reads TGTGCCAGCAGCCCCCAAGGGGGCGGCAATCAGCCCCAGCATTTT. It specifies CASSPQGGGNQPQHF.

As DNA, the CDR3 is TGTGCCAGCAGTAGGACAGGGTACACTGAAGCTTTCTTT. This gives the protein CASSRTGYTEAFF. J is TRBJ1-1 and V is TRBV2; TRBD1 agrees at 8 bases. Losses at the gene ends were 5 bases for V and 3 bases for J; bases not matched to a gene: 2. This CDR3 is built from 13 residues. CDR1 and CDR2 (germline): SNHLY, FYNNEI.

This clone was seen only a few times. The V gene is TRBV19, the J gene TRBJ1-1; 8 bases line up with TRBD1. V lost 8 bases, J lost 4 bases, and 6 bases stayed unmatched. The CDR3 is 13 residues long. CDR1 and CDR2 from the germline V gene are LNHDA and SQIVND (reference sequence). CDR3 in amino acids: CASYAQGATEAFF. For the CDR3, the DNA is TGTGCCAGTTACGCTCAGGGGGCCACTGAAGCTTTCTTT.

The chain couples TRBV19 to TRBJ1-1; 7 bases map to TRBD1. Per germline, CDR1 LNHDA and CDR2 SQIVND (reference sequence). The CDR3 has 16 residues. After removal of 4 bases from V and 0 bases from J, the junction contained 8 bases not matched to a gene. This CDR3 is CASSNPAGGVNTEAFF. The CDR3 DNA is TGTGCCAGTAGTAACCCGGCAGGGGGAGTGAACACTGAAGCTTTCTTT. Drawing the rest from reference TRBV19 and TRBJ1-1, the complete variable domain is DGGITQSPKYLFRKEGQNVTLSCEQNLNHDAMYWYRQDPGQGLRLIYYSQIVNDFQKGDIAEGYSVSREKKESFPLTVTSAQKNPTAFYLCASSNPAGGVNTEAFFGQGTRLTVV.

The V gene is TRBV30, the J gene TRBJ1-6; the match to TRBD1 covers 7 bases. CDR3 length equals 15 residues. The germline V gene encodes CDR1 GTSNPN and CDR2 SVGIG (reference sequence). V lost 0 bases to trimming and J lost 8 bases; unmatched junction nucleotides: 7. The CDR3: CAWSVPGGRHSPLHF. In nucleotides, the CDR3 is TGTGCCTGGAGTGTTCCAGGGGGTCGCCATTCACCCCTCCACTTT.

V gene TRBV2 combines with J gene TRBJ2-2; TRBD1 aligns across 11 bases. The CDR3 runs to 15 residues. V was clipped by 6 bases and J by 4 bases; unmatched bases: 4. The V gene's germline CDR1 is SNHLY and CDR2 FYNNEI. As DNA, the CDR3 is TGTGCCAGCAGAGGGGGGACAGGGGGCACCGGGGAGCTGTTTTTT. This encodes CASRGGTGGTGELFF.

This chain links TRBV5-8 with TRBJ2-6, with 7 nucleotides matching TRBD2. With V trimmed by 5 bases and J by 0 bases, 5 bases remained unmatched. Germline assignment: CDR1 SGHTS and CDR2 YDEGEE. The CDR3 sequence is 16 residues long. Written as DNA, the CDR3 is TGTGCCAGCAGTTGGGCGGGGGACTCTGGGGCCAACGTCCTGACTTTC. It specifies CASSWAGDSGANVLTF. Full variable domain (outside the CDR3, taken from reference TRBV5-8 and TRBJ2-6): EAGVTQSPTHLIKTRGQQATLRCSPISGHTSVYWYQQALGLGLQFLLWYDEGEERNRGNFPPRFSGRQFPNYSSELNVNALELEDSALYLCASSWAGDSGANVLTFGAGSRLTVL.

The genes are TRBV7-9 and TRBJ2-1, with TRBD2 identical over 7 bases. The germline V gene has CDR1 SEHNR and CDR2 FQNEAQ (reference sequence). The CDR3 length is 14 residues. V was clipped by 2 bases and J by 2 bases; unmatched bases: 0. CDR3 residues: CASSLSGTYNEQFF. For the CDR3, the DNA is TGTGCCAGCAGCTTAAGCGGGACCTACAATGAGCAGTTCTTC.

This sequence joins TRBV29-1 and TRBJ1-5, with TRBD1 matching 7 bases. Germline lookup yields CDR1 SQVTM and CDR2 ANQGSEA. Losses at the gene ends were 4 bases for V and 3 bases for J; bases not matched to a gene: 3. This CDR3 is 13 amino acids long. In DNA, the CDR3 is TGCAGCGTTGCCGGGACAGCCAATCAGCCCCAGCATTTT. As protein: CSVAGTANQPQHF.

The V and J genes are TRBV3-1 (or the pseudogene TRBV3-2) and TRBJ2-7; perhaps TRBD2 as D (5 bases). CDR1 is LGHDT and CDR2 is YNNKEL in the germline V gene (reference sequence). V was shortened by 1 base and J by 1 base, with 11 bases between the two germline ends. The CDR3 has 15 amino acids. This CDR3 is CASSQAGEFSYEQYF. In DNA, the CDR3 is TGTGCCAGCAGCCAAGCCGGGGAATTTTCCTACGAGCAGTACTTC.

The rearrangement joins TRBV18 to TRBJ1-4; TRBD1 matches 10 bases. This CDR3 region has 15 residues. The J segment lost 7 bases and the V segment lost 5 bases, leaving 7 bases of the junction unmatched. Germline CDR1 is KGHSH and CDR2 is LQKENI. The CDR3 spells CASSRDRGSAEKLFF. DNA for the CDR3: TGTGCCAGCTCAAGGGACAGGGGATCAGCTGAAAAACTGTTTTTT.

The rearrangement uses TRBV9 and TRBJ1-4, with TRBD1 as a possible D gene (5 bases). Germline V gives CDR1 SGDLS, CDR2 YYNGEE. Trimming took 4 bases from V and 1 from J, leaving 17 bases between them. The CDR3 contains 17 residues. The CDR3 protein is CASSRSGNGGTNEKLFF. Here the CDR3 DNA reads TGTGCCAGCAGCCGCTCGGGGAACGGGGGAACTAATGAAAAACTGTTTTTT.

The rearrangement joins TRBV2 to TRBJ2-7; weak D call: TRBD2 (5 bases). The CDR3 contains 15 residues. Germline V gene lookup returns CDR1 SNHLY and CDR2 FYNNEI. Trimming took 7 bases from V and 1 from J, leaving 17 bases between them. The chain's CDR3 is CASIPLRVSSYEQYF. For the CDR3, the DNA is TGTGCCAGCATACCTCTGAGGGTTTCGTCCTACGAGCAGTACTTC. Using reference TRBV2 and TRBJ2-7 for the parts outside the CDR3, the full variable domain is EPEVTQTPSHQVTQMGQEVILRCVPISNHLYFYWYRQILGQKVEFLVSFYNNEISEKSEIFDDQFSVERPDGSNFTLKIRSTKLEDSAMYFCASIPLRVSSYEQYFGPGTRLTVT.

This chain connects TRBV19 to TRBJ1-4; a possible D gene is TRBD1 (5 bases). CDR3 length equals 14 residues. Trimming removed 6 bases at V and 7 bases at J, with 15 bases between. Germline V gene data show CDR1 as LNHDA and CDR2 as SQIVND (reference sequence). CDR3 sequence reads: CASRDPGGAEKLFF. The CDR3 coding sequence is TGTGCCAGTAGAGACCCCGGTGGGGCTGAAAAACTGTTTTTT.

The chain recombines TRBV11-2 with TRBJ1-1, with D perhaps matching TRBD1 (5 bases). Looked up from germline, CDR1 is SGHAT and CDR2 is FQNNGV. The CDR3 contains 14 residues. Trimming took off 8 bases at V and 5 bases at J, with 18 bases between the two ends. As DNA, the CDR3 is TGTGCCAGCGGGGAATGGGGCCTTGGGACTGAAGCTTTCTTT. Protein sequence: CASGEWGLGTEAFF.

The chain recombines TRBV6-2 or TRBV6-3 with TRBJ2-5, with a weak D call TRBD2 (5 bases). Germline V gives CDR1 MNHEY, CDR2 SVGEGT. This CDR3 region has 15 residues. Trimming stripped 6 bases from V and 5 bases from J, with 19 bases between. The CDR3 DNA sequence: TGTGCCAGCAGCTTAACTAATCGGGGATGGGAGACCCAGTACTTC. Translation: CASSLTNRGWETQYF.

This sequence joins TRBV4-1 and TRBJ2-5, with D unclear. Per the germline V gene, CDR1 is MGHRA and CDR2 is YSYEKL. The CDR3 has 15 residues. V lost 0 bases and J 5 bases, leaving 13 bases between the germline ends. CDR3 nucleotide sequence: TGCGCCAGCAGCCAAGATCAAACAGACACCGAGACCCAGTACTTC. This translates into CASSQDQTDTETQYF.